The source of this TCR beta chain is a study of blood T cell repertoires in COVID-19. Whole-study context: The United States, Italy and Spain were the sources of the acute and convalescent COVID-19 samples.

Study processing details: How many nucleated cells were present was estimated from reference gene primer amplification. Here immunoSEQ multiplex PCR was the method, and the copy in TCRdb shows in-frame clones only, minus some. V, J and clone size are taken as reported in that table, and D and trimming were inferred from the DNA itself. The table lists approximately 88,000 clones, about 78% of them singletons. The germline CDR1 and CDR2 sequences are LNHDA and SQIVND (reference sequence). J was trimmed by 3 bases and V by 7 bases; bases with no gene match: 8. The CDR3 length is 15 residues. Sequencing used peripheral blood. This sequence was found in a man over 45 who had recovered from COVID-19. This chain uses TRBV19 with TRBJ2-2, with 7 bases identical to TRBD2. The CDR3 region is CASKGSGTDTGELFF. The CDR3 bases are TGTGCCAGTAAGGGGAGCGGGACGGACACCGGGGAGCTGTTTTTT.